Sequencing of this T cell receptor (beta chain) was carried out in a study of blood T cell repertoires in COVID-19. About the study: Donors in the United States, Italy and Spain gave samples during acute or convalescent COVID-19. Sources were T cells, B-cell-depleted T cells, or PBMCs; the material itself was cDNA or gDNA.

Per the germline V gene, CDR1 is GTSNPN and CDR2 is SVGIG (reference sequence). The length of the CDR3 is 12 residues. V lost 2 bases to trimming and J lost 6 bases, with 9 bases between them. Original processing notes: The assay estimated nucleated cells by amplifying reference gene primers. Some clones are missing from TCRdb's copy, which holds only in-frame ones; the method was immunoSEQ multiplex PCR. V, J and clone size are taken as reported in that table, and D and trimming were inferred from the DNA itself. The sample includes fewer than 55,000 clones, roughly four fifths of them seen just once. Seattle patients were enrolled during active infection and followed longitudinally.

The receptor was isolated from a woman older than 75 with COVID-19, enrolled during active disease. The V gene is TRBV30, the J gene TRBJ2-3, with D tentatively TRBD1 (5 bases). Sequenced: peripheral blood. CDR3 amino acids: CAWSRYRDTQYF. The CDR3 DNA is TGTGCCTGGAGTCGTTACAGGGATACGCAGTATTTT.